The 8 T cell receptor beta chains below come from one sample, sequenced in a study of blood T cell repertoires in COVID-19. Repertoires were generated with immunoSEQ multiplex PCR, while TCRdb's copy carries only in-frame clones and drops some. Of roughly 82,000 clones listed, around 80% were seen once; the top ten hold more than 9%. Material for sequencing was peripheral blood. The receptor source for this set is a man in his sixties with acute or convalescent COVID-19.

The rearrangement uses TRBV6-5 and TRBJ2-3, with 7 bases lining up with TRBD1. V dropped 2 bases and J dropped 4; count of bases not matched to a gene: 6. There are 15 residues in the CDR3. Germline values: CDR1 MNHEY, CDR2 SVGAGI. The CDR3 region is CASSYEGALPDTQYF. The CDR3, as DNA: TGTGCCAGCAGTTACGAGGGGGCCCTTCCAGATACGCAGTATTTT.

CDR3 loop: CASSEGTVDEKLFF. The CDR3 coding sequence is TGCGCCAGCAGTGAGGGGACAGTCGATGAAAAACTGTTTTTT. The rearrangement links TRBV10-1 to TRBJ1-4, with 7 bases fitting TRBD1. There are 14 residues in the CDR3. V dropped 2 bases and J dropped 6; count of bases not matched to a gene: 3. Germline CDR1 is WNHNN and CDR2 is SYGVQD (reference sequence).

The chain combines TRBV7-2 with TRBJ2-3, with TRBD1 matching 12 bases. The junction had 11 bases not matched to a gene; V was cut back by 5 bases and J by 5 bases. Germline lookup yields CDR1 SGHTA and CDR2 FQGNSA. The CDR3 sequence is 17 residues long. The CDR3 spells CASSRSLGQGAKDTQYF. The CDR3 DNA follows: TGTGCCAGCAGCCGGTCTCTGGGACAGGGGGCGAAAGATACGCAGTATTTT.

The rearrangement links TRBV7-9 to TRBJ1-5; TRBD1 agrees at 10 bases. The junction had 9 bases not matched to a gene; V was cut back by 5 bases and J by 5 bases. The CDR3 is made up of 16 amino acids. Germline values: CDR1 SEHNR, CDR2 FQNEAQ (reference sequence). CDR3 residues: CASSPPGDRGDQPQHF. For the CDR3, the DNA is TGTGCCAGCAGCCCCCCGGGGGACAGGGGCGATCAGCCCCAGCATTTT.

The rearrangement links TRBV27 to TRBJ2-1, with a tentative D call TRBD2 (5 bases). V lost 5 bases and J 9 bases, leaving 17 bases between the germline ends. Germline lookup yields CDR1 MNHEY and CDR2 SMNVEV (reference sequence). There are 14 residues in the CDR3. CDR3 residues: CASSPLWESSEQFF. DNA of the CDR3: TGTGCCAGCAGTCCCCTATGGGAGTCGTCTGAGCAGTTCTTC.

In its sample, this clone was seen once. The J gene is TRBJ1-2, the V gene TRBV4-3; 12 bases map to TRBD1. J was trimmed by 0 bases and V by 2 bases; bases with no gene match: 13. Germline V lookup: CDR1 LGHNA, CDR2 YSLEER. This CDR3 has 20 amino acids. The CDR3 protein is CASSQRRPGQGARANYGYTF. The CDR3 nucleotides read TGCGCCAGCAGCCAACGACGGCCGGGACAGGGGGCGCGAGCTAACTATGGCTACACCTTC.

The V and J genes are TRBV5-1 and TRBJ1-1, with D unresolved. This CDR3 region has 14 residues. Per germline, CDR1 SGHRS and CDR2 YFSETQ. Trimming stripped 4 bases from V and 1 base from J, with 11 bases between. The CDR3 nucleotides read TGCGCCAGCAGCGAGGGAAGGGAGAACACTGAAGCTTTCTTT. The encoded protein is CASSEGRENTEAFF.

This clone was counted once. The rearrangement uses TRBV15 and TRBJ1-1; D possibly corresponds to TRBD1 (5 bases). The germline V and J ends were trimmed by 3 bases and 1 base, with 9 bases remaining between them. The CDR3 length is 14 residues. Germline V gives CDR1 LNHNV, CDR2 YYDKDF (reference sequence). For the CDR3, the DNA is TGTGCCACCAGCAGGGAAGACAGGAACACTGAAGCTTTCTTT. It translates to CATSREDRNTEAFF.